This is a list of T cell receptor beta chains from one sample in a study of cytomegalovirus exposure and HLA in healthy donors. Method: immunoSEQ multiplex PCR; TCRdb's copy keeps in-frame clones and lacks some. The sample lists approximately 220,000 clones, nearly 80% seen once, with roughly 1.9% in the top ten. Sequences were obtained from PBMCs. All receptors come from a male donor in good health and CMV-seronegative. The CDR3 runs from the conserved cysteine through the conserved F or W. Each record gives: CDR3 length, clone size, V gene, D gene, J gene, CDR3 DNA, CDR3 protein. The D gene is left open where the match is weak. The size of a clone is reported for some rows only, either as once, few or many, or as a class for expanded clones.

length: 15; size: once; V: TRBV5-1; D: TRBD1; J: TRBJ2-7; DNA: TGCGCCAGCAGCTTGGGCGGGACAGGGTTATACGAGCAGTACTTC; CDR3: CASSLGGTGLYEQYF
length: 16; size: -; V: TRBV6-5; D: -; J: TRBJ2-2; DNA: TGTGCCAGCAGTTACGGACAGACCGAGGACACCGGGGAGCTGTTTTTT; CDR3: CASSYGQTEDTGELFF
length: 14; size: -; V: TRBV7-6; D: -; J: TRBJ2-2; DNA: TGTGCCAGCAGCTTTTTTGAGGGAACCGGGGAGCTGTTTTTT; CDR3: CASSFFEGTGELFF
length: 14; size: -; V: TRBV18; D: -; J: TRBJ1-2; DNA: TGTGCCAGCTCACCCGAGACAGGCCCGCATGGCTACACCTTC; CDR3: CASSPETGPHGYTF
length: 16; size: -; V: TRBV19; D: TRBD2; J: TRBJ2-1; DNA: TGTGCCAGTAGACCTACTAGCGGGGGAACGGATAATGAGCAGTTCTTC; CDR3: CASRPTSGGTDNEQFF
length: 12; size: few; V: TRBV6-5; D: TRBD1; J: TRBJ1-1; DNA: TGTGCCAGCAGTGACCGAGACAGGGGGGCTTTCTTT; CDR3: CASSDRDRGAFF
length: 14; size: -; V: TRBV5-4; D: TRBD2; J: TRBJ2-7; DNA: TGTGCCAGCAGCTTGAGTAGCGGGGGCTACGAGCAGTACTTC; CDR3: CASSLSSGGYEQYF
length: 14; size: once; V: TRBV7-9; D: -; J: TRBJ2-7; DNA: TGTGCCAGCAGCGGACCGGGATCTGCATACGAGCAGTACTTC; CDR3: CASSGPGSAYEQYF
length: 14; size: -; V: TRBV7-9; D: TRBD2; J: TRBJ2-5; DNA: TGTGCCAGCAGCCCCGGGACTAAACAAGAGACCCAGTACTTC; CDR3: CASSPGTKQETQYF
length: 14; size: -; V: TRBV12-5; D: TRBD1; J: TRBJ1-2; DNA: TGTGCTAGTGGTTTGACAGGGGCTAACTATGGCTACACCTTC; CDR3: CASGLTGANYGYTF
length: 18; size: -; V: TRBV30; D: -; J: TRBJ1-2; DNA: TGTGCCTGGAGTGGATTCCCGGGACACAATCCTACTAACTATGGCTACACCTTC; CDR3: CAWSGFPGHNPTNYGYTF
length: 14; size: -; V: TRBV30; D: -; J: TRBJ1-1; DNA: TGTGCCTGGAGTGTTGGGCCTTCGAACACTGAAGCTTTCTTT; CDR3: CAWSVGPSNTEAFF
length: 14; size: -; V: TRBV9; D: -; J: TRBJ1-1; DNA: TGTGCCAGCAGCCTTCTAGTAGGAGACACTGAAGCTTTCTTT; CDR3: CASSLLVGDTEAFF
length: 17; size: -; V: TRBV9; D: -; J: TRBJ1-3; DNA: TGTGCCAGCAGCGTAGTTGGAGGATCGACACCTGGAAACACCATATATTTT; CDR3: CASSVVGGSTPGNTIYF
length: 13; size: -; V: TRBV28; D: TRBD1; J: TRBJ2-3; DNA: TGTGCCAGCAATACAGGGGTCCCAGATACGCAGTATTTT; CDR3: CASNTGVPDTQYF
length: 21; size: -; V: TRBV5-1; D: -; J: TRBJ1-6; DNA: TGCGCCAGCAGCTTGCGCCGTCTTGAGTTTAGATCGAGCTCCTATAATTCACCCCTCCACTTT; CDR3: CASSLRRLEFRSSSYNSPLHF
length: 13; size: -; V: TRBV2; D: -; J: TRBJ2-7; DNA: TGTGCCAGCAGTGAACTTTTCGGCTACGAGCAGTACTTC; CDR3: CASSELFGYEQYF
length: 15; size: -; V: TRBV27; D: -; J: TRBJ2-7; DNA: TGTGCCAGCAGCACCTTGGCGGGGGCCATCTACGAGCAGTACTTC; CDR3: CASSTLAGAIYEQYF
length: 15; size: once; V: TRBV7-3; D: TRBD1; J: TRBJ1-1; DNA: TGTGCCAGCAGCTTAGAGGAGGGGGCAAACACTGAAGCTTTCTTT; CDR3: CASSLEEGANTEAFF
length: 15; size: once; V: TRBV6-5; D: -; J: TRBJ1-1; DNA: TGTGCCAGCAGTTACGCCCAACAGGGTAACACTGAAGCTTTCTTT; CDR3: CASSYAQQGNTEAFF
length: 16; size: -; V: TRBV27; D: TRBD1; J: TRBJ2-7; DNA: TGCGCCAGCAGTTTATCCCGGACAGGGAGCTCCTACGAGCAGTACTTC; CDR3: CASSLSRTGSSYEQYF
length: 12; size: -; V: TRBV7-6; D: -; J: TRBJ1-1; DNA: TGTGCCAGCAGCCTACAGGGATCTGAAGCTTTCTTT; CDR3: CASSLQGSEAFF
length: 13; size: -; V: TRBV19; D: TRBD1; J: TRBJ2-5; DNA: TGTGCCAGTAGTATGGACAGGGGAGAGACCCAGTACTTC; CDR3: CASSMDRGETQYF
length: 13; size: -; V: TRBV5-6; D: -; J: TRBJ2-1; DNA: TGTGCCAGCAGCTTGGAGTCGAGTAATGAGCAGTTCTTC; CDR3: CASSLESSNEQFF
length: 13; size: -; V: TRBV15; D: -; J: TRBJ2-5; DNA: TGTGCCACCAGCAGAGACGCGGTCGGGACCCAGTACTTC; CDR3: CATSRDAVGTQYF
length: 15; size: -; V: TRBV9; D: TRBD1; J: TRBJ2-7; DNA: TGTGCCAGCAGCATGGGGACAGGTGAAGATGTTCGGCAGTACTTC; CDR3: CASSMGTGEDVRQYF
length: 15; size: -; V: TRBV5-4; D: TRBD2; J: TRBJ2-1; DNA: TGTGCCAGCAGCGGGGGACTAGCGGGGGGTAACGAGCAGTTCTTC; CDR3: CASSGGLAGGNEQFF
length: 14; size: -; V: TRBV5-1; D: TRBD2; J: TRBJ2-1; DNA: TGCGCCAGCAGCTGGGTGAGCGGGGGCGATGAGCAGTTCTTC; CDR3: CASSWVSGGDEQFF
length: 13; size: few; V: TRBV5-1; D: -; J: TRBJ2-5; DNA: TGCGCCAGCAGCGAGGCAGCTCAAGAGACCCAGTACTTC; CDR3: CASSEAAQETQYF
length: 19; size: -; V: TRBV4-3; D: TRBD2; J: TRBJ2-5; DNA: TGCGCCAGCAGCCAGGACCGTGGGCGGGGGAAGGGAAAAGGAGAGACCCAGTACTTC; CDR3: CASSQDRGRGKGKGETQYF
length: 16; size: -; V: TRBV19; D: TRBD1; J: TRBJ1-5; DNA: TGTGCCAGTAGTTTCCAGGGGGCCGGAGGGAATCAGCCCCAGCATTTT; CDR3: CASSFQGAGGNQPQHF
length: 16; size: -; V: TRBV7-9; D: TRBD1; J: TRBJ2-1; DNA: TGTGCCAGCAGCTTAGCACAGGGGGACTCCTACAATGAGCAGTTCTTC; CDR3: CASSLAQGDSYNEQFF
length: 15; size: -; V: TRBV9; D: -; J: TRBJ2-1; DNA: TGTGCCAGCAGCGTAGACGGACATCGTGATAATGAGCAGTTCTTC; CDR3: CASSVDGHRDNEQFF
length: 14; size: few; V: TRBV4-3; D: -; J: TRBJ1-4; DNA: TGCGCCAGCAGCCAAGGAGTTCGTGATGAAAAACTGTTTTTT; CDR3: CASSQGVRDEKLFF
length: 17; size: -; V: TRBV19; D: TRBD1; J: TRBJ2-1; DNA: TGTGCCAGTACCATTCAACCAGGACAGGGGCCCTACAATGAGCAGTTCTTC; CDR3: CASTIQPGQGPYNEQFF
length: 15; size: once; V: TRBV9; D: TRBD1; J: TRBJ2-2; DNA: TGTGCCAGCAGCGCCCCTACAGGGGGGCCCGGGGAGCTGTTTTTT; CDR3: CASSAPTGGPGELFF
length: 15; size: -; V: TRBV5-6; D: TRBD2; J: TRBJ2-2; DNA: TGTGCCAGCAGTCCACTAGCGGGAGGTTCCGGGGAGCTGTTTTTT; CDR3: CASSPLAGGSGELFF
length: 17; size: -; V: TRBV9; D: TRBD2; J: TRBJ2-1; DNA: TGTGCCAGCAGCGTAGGGGCGGTGGGAGGGTCCTACAATGAGCAGTTCTTC; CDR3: CASSVGAVGGSYNEQFF
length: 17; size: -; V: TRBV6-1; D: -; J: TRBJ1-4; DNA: TGTGCCAGCAGTGAAGCGGTGACAGCCCCAACTAATGAAAAACTGTTTTTT; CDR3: CASSEAVTAPTNEKLFF
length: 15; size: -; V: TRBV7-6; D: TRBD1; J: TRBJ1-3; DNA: TGTGCCAGCAGCTTATACCTGGGACAGGGAAACACCATATATTTT; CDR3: CASSLYLGQGNTIYF
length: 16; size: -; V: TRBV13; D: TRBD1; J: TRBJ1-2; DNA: TGTGCCAGCAGCTTAGGGCCGACAGGGGCCAACTATGGCTACACCTTC; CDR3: CASSLGPTGANYGYTF
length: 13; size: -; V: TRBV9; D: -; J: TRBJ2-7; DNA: TGTGCCAGCAGCGTAGTGGGGGGAAGCGAGCAGTACTTC; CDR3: CASSVVGGSEQYF
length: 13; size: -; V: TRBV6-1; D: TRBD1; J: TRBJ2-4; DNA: TGTGCCAGCAGCGTAACAGGGGAAAACATTCAGTACTTC; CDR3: CASSVTGENIQYF
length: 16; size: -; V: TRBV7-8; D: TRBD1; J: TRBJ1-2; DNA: TGTGCCAGCAGCGTAGGGGAAGACAGGGGGTGGTATGGCTACACCTTC; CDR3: CASSVGEDRGWYGYTF
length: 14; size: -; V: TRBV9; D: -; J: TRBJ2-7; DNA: TGTGCCAGCAGCGTAGCGGCCAGAAACTACGAGCAGTACTTC; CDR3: CASSVAARNYEQYF
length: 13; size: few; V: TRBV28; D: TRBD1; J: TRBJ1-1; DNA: TGTGCCAGCAGTTTAACGGCAGGGGGCAAAGCTTTCTTT; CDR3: CASSLTAGGKAFF
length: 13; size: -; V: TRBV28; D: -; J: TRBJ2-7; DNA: TGTGCCAGCAGTTTGGGCCAGCTCGGCGAGCAGTACTTC; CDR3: CASSLGQLGEQYF
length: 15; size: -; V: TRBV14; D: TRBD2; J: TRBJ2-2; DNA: TGTGCCAGCAGCCAACTAGCGGGAGGCACCGGGGAGCTGTTTTTT; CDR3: CASSQLAGGTGELFF
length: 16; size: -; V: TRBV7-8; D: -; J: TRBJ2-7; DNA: TGTGCCAGCAGCTCCACCTTGGGCGGGCTTCCCTACGAGCAGTACTTC; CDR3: CASSSTLGGLPYEQYF
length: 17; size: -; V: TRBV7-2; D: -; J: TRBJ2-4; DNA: TGTGCCAGCAGACAGCCTAGCGCTACTCTAGCCAAAAACATTCAGTACTTC; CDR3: CASRQPSATLAKNIQYF
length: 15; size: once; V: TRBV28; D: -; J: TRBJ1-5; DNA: TGTGCCAGCAGTTTAAAGGGAGGGATCAATCAGCCCCAGCATTTT; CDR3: CASSLKGGINQPQHF
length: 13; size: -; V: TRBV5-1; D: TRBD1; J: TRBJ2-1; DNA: TGCGCCAGCAGGGCAGGGGGTCTGAATGAGCAGTTCTTC; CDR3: CASRAGGLNEQFF
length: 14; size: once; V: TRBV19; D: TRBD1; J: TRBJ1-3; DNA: TGTGCCAGTAGGGGACAGCCCTCTGGAAACACCATATATTTT; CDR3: CASRGQPSGNTIYF
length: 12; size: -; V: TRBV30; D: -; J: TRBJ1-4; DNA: TGTGCCTGGAACCTCGGAGGCGAAAAACTGTTTTTT; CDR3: CAWNLGGEKLFF
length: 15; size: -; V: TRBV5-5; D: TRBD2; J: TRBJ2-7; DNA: TGTGCCAGCAGCTTGGAGCGGGGGGTTCCCTACGAGCAGTACTTC; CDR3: CASSLERGVPYEQYF